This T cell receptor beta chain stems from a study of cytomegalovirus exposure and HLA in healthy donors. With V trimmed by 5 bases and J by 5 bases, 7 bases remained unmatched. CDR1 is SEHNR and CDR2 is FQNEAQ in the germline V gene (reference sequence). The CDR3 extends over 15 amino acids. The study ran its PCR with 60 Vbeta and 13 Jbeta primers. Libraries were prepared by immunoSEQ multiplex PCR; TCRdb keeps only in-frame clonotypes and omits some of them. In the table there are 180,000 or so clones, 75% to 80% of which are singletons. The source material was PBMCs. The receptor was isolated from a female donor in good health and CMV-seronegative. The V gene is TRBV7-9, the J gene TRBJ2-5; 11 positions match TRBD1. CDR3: CASSQGQGVGETQYF. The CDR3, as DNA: TGTGCCAGCAGCCAGGGACAGGGGGTAGGGGAGACCCAGTACTTC. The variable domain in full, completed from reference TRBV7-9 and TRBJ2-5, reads DTGVSQNPRHKITKRGQNVTFRCDPISEHNRLYWYRQTLGQGPEFLTYFQNEAQLEKSRLLSDRFSAERPKGSFSTLEIQRTEQGDSAMYLCASSQGQGVGETQYFGPGTRLLVL.